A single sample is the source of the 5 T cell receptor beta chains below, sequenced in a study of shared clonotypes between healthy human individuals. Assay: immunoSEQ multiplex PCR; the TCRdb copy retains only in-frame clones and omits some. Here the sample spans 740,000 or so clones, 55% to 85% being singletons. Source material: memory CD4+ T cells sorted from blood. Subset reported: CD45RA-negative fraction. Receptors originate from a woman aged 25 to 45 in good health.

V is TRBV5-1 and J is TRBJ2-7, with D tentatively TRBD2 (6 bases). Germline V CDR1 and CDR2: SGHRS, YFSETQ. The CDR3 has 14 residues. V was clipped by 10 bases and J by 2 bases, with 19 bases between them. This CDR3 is CALDPTGRTYEQYF. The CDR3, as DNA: TGCGCCCTAGATCCAACCGGGAGAACCTACGAGCAGTACTTC.

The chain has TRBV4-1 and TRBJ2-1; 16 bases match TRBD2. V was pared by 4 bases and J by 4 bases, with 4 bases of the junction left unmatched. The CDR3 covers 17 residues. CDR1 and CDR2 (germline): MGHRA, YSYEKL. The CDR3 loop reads CASSPGLAGGRYNEQFF. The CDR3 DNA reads TGCGCCAGCAGCCCGGGACTAGCGGGAGGGCGATACAATGAGCAGTTCTTC.

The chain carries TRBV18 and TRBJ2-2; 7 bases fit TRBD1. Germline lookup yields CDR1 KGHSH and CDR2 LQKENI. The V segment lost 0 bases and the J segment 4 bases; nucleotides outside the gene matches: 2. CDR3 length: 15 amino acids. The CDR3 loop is CASSPPGQSTGELFF. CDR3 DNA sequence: TGTGCCAGCTCACCACCGGGACAGAGCACCGGGGAGCTGTTTTTT.

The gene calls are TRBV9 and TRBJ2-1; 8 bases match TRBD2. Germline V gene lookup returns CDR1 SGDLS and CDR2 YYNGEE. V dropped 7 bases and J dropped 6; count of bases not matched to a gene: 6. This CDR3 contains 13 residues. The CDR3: CASGRGDVNEQFF. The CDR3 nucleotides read TGTGCCAGCGGGCGGGGGGACGTCAATGAGCAGTTCTTC.

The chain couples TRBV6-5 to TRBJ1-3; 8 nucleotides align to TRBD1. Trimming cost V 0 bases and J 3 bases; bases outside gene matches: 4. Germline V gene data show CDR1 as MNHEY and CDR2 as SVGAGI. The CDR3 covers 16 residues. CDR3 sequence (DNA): TGTGCCAGCAGTTACTCGATCGGGACAGGTGGAAACACCATATATTTT. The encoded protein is CASSYSIGTGGNTIYF.